Included here is one T cell receptor (beta chain) sequence, with context. The sample is drawn from a study of blood T cell repertoires in COVID-19. Study background: From the United States, Italy and Spain came samples of acute and convalescent COVID-19. T cells, B-cell-depleted T cells, or PBMCs provided the cDNA or gDNA that served as material.

Authors' data handling: Amplifying reference gene primers gave estimates of nucleated cell counts. TCRdb's table, derived via immunoSEQ multiplex PCR, lists solely in-frame clones and lacks some. Clonal size and the V and J genes are those of that table, whereas D and trimming came from the DNA. The table lists 74,000 or so clones, 75% to 90% of them singletons. Deletions cut 7 bases from V and 5 bases from J, with 17 bases between. Germline V gene sequence: CDR1 SNHLY, CDR2 FYNNEI. There are 14 residues in the CDR3. This TCR was sampled from a human donor in a cohort sampled during active COVID-19. The chain joins TRBV2 to TRBJ1-1; the D gene is possibly TRBD1 (5 bases). Sequenced input: peripheral blood. CDR3 protein: CASTARGGRTEAFF. The CDR3 DNA follows: TGTGCCAGCACCGCTCGGGGGGGTAGAACTGAAGCTTTCTTT.